This TCR beta chain was captured by sequencing in a study of T cell repertoires in cytomegalovirus infection. About the study: TCR beta signatures that were public indicated CMV infection and matching HLA type. Study-wide results and caveats: Within the response measured ex vivo, HLA-C-restricted CMV-specific TCR beta clonotypes were dominant. The study identified carriers of CMV plus the relevant HLA from cumulative public TCR beta family frequency.

Using its own MiXCR run on the reads, TCRdb lists one record per CDR3 protein. The table records roughly 130,000 distinct CDR3 sequences, approximately 9.2% of them present only once. Points on this clonotype: The target antigen is unknown.

Trimming left V 7 bases short and J 10 bases short, with 17 bases between. Germline assignment: CDR1 MGHDK and CDR2 SYGVNS. The CDR3 totals 13 residues. This receptor was taken from a human donor in good health (CMV status not recorded). Some clones in this sample may be carry-over from other donors' samples. The V and J genes are TRBV25-1 and TRBJ2-1, with a tentative D call TRBD2 (6 bases). Material for sequencing was PBMCs. The CDR3 bases are TGTGCCAGCAATCCCGTTGGGGGGTCGGAGCAGTTCTTC. Residues: CASNPVGGSEQFF.